These 28 T cell receptor beta chains were sequenced from one sample in a study of T cell repertoires in cytomegalovirus infection. TCRdb reprocessed the reads with MiXCR, giving one entry per CDR3 protein. The table records 150,000 to 200,000 distinct CDR3 sequences, 15% to 20% of them present only once. The sample taken for sequencing was CD8+ T cells from PBMCs. The receptors derive from a human donor in good health (CMV status not recorded). Some clones in this sample may be carry-over from other donors' samples.

The rearrangement links TRBV19 to TRBJ1-6; D call uncertain. The CDR3 extends over 14 amino acids. Trimming shortened V by 3 bases and J by 4 bases, and 7 bases separated the two germline ends. CDR1 LNHDA and CDR2 SQIVND come from the germline V gene (reference sequence). CDR3 nucleotide sequence: TGTGCCAGTAGTATTCGGGAGTATAATTCACCCCTCCACTTT. Translated, it gives CASSIREYNSPLHF.

J is TRBJ2-5 and V is TRBV7-8; possibly TRBD1 or TRBD2 for D (6 bases each). Germline CDR1 reads SGHVS; CDR2 reads FQNEAQ. V was shortened by 4 bases and J by 4 bases, with 16 bases between the two germline ends. This CDR3 comprises 15 residues. CDR3: CASSSEWGASETQYF. The CDR3 DNA follows: TGTGCCAGCAGCTCAGAATGGGGGGCCTCAGAGACCCAGTACTTC.

This clonotype occurred many times. The chain combines TRBV28 with TRBJ2-4; the D gene is possibly TRBD2 (7 bases). V shed 1 base and J shed 8 bases, with 24 bases lying between them. Per germline, CDR1 MDHEN and CDR2 SYDVKM. This CDR3 is built from 18 residues. This chain's CDR3 is CASSLSVTGGRQKYIQYF. The CDR3, as DNA: TGTGCCAGCAGTTTATCCGTTACGGGGGGCAGGCAGAAGTACATTCAGTACTTC.

This clonotype has just a few counts. This sequence joins TRBV4-1 and TRBJ1-1; no firm D call. The CDR3 runs to 12 residues. The germline CDR1 and CDR2 sequences are MGHRA and YSYEKL. V was cut by 1 base and J by 3 bases, with 3 bases left in between. CDR3 residues: CASSQGDTEAFF. CDR3 sequence (DNA): TGCGCCAGCAGCCAAGGGGACACTGAAGCTTTCTTT.

This clonotype has only a few counts. J is TRBJ1-6 and V is TRBV7-6, with TRBD1 matching over 11 bases. This CDR3 is 16 amino acids long. V trimming: 1 base; J trimming: 7 bases; junction bases outside the gene matches: 3. Germline V gene sequence: CDR1 SGHVS, CDR2 FNYEAQ. CDR3 sequence reads: CASSLEWDRGNSPLHF. The CDR3 DNA reads TGTGCCAGCAGCTTAGAATGGGACAGGGGGAATTCACCCCTCCACTTT.

There are a few counts of this clonotype. The chain uses TRBV19 and TRBJ2-6, with a possible D match to TRBD2 (5 bases). V lost 3 bases to trimming and J lost 4 bases, with 7 bases between them. The CDR3 spans 14 residues. Per germline, CDR1 LNHDA and CDR2 SQIVND (reference sequence). In nucleotides, the CDR3 is TGTGCCAGTAGTATGGACTCCGGGGCCAACGTCCTGACTTTC. Its translation is CASSMDSGANVLTF.

This chain connects TRBV30 to TRBJ1-6; D is uncertain. Per germline, CDR1 GTSNPN and CDR2 SVGIG (reference sequence). Trimming removed 1 base from V and 0 bases from J, with 7 bases in between. The CDR3 has 15 residues. The CDR3 nucleotides are TGTGCCTGGAGTGAGGAGAGCTCCTATAATTCACCCCTCCACTTT. Translated, it gives CAWSEESSYNSPLHF.

The chain is built from TRBV19 and TRBJ2-5; the D gene is possibly TRBD2 (5 bases). The CDR3 runs 13 residues. The germline V gene encodes CDR1 LNHDA and CDR2 SQIVND (reference sequence). V gave up 3 bases and J gave up 4 bases, with 9 bases separating them. The CDR3 loop reads CASSIGEGETQYF. The CDR3 coding sequence is TGTGCCAGTAGTATCGGTGAGGGAGAGACCCAGTACTTC.

In its sample, this clonotype was seen a few times. The CDR3 here is CASSSGLEFQELFF. DNA of the CDR3: TGTGCCAGCAGCTCGGGTCTCGAATTTCAGGAACTGTTTTTT. V gene TRBV7-8 combines with J gene TRBJ1-4; D not certain. The V end lost 4 bases, the J end lost 12 bases, and 18 bases lay between the germline ends. Germline loops: CDR1 SGHVS, CDR2 FQNEAQ. This CDR3 has 14 amino acids.

Points on this clonotype: It may be a read error: a sequence one base away is much more abundant. V gene TRBV28 combines with J gene TRBJ2-1; tentatively, D is TRBD1 (6 bases). The DNA end favors TRBJ2-5, so the J call may be wrong. This CDR3 spans 15 amino acids. CDR1 is MDHEN, CDR2 SYDVKM, per germline. For the CDR3, the DNA is TGTGCCAACAGTCCGAATGAGGGGGTTGGGGAGACCCAGTACTTC. Its protein product is CANSPNEGVGETQYF.

This clonotype was detected only a few times. This sequence joins TRBV9 and TRBJ2-1, with D hard to call. With 6 bases removed from V and 5 bases from J, the gap between germline ends came to 12 bases. This CDR3 spans 13 amino acids. Germline assignment: CDR1 SGDLS and CDR2 YYNGEE. Here the CDR3 reads CASTPDSNNEQFF. CDR3 nucleotides: TGTGCCAGCACCCCCGATTCCAACAATGAGCAGTTCTTC.

This clonotype was counted between two and nine times. The chain links TRBV9 to TRBJ2-2; 9 bases match TRBD1. CDR1 and CDR2 from the germline V gene are SGDLS and YYNGEE. Trimming cost V 4 bases and J 0 bases; bases outside gene matches: 10. The CDR3 loop spans 18 amino acids. CDR3 sequence reads: CASSQRQGGVTNTGELFF. The CDR3 coding sequence is TGTGCCAGCAGCCAAAGACAGGGGGGAGTGACGAACACCGGGGAGCTGTTTTTT.

This chain joins TRBV7-9 and TRBJ1-4, with D hard to call. Trimming shortened V by 6 bases and J by 4 bases, and 15 bases separated the two germline ends. Per germline, CDR1 SEHNR and CDR2 FQNEAQ (reference sequence). This CDR3 is built from 15 residues. CDR3 amino acids: CASRKDAAVNEKLFF. As DNA, the CDR3 is TGTGCCAGCAGAAAAGATGCGGCAGTTAATGAAAAACTGTTTTTT.

V gene TRBV6-2 or TRBV6-3 combines with J gene TRBJ2-1; 11 positions match TRBD2. This CDR3 contains 16 residues. The J segment lost 7 bases and the V segment lost 3 bases, leaving 8 bases of the junction unmatched. CDR1 and CDR2 from the germline V gene are MNHEY and SVGEGT. The CDR3 loop is CASSYGTLAGGNEQFF. The CDR3 nucleotides read TGTGCCAGCAGTTATGGTACCCTAGCGGGGGGAAATGAGCAGTTCTTC.

This clonotype occurred many times. The V and J genes are TRBV7-2 and TRBJ2-2, with D possibly called TRBD1 or TRBD2 (6 bases each). This CDR3 region has 16 residues. Looked up from germline, CDR1 is SGHTA and CDR2 is FQGNSA. V was pared by 5 bases and J by 0 bases, with 13 bases between. CDR3 bases: TGTGCCAGCAGCCTAAATAGGGGGGCGAACACCGGGGAGCTGTTTTTT. It codes for CASSLNRGANTGELFF.

In DNA form, the CDR3 reads TGTGCCAGCAGTTTTGGGTCCACTGAAGCTTTCTTT. This encodes CASSFGSTEAFF. J is TRBJ1-1 and V is TRBV28; D is ambiguous. Trimming removed 3 bases at V and 4 bases at J, with 6 bases between. CDR1 MDHEN and CDR2 SYDVKM come from the germline V gene. This CDR3 is built from 12 residues.

A few counts support this clonotype. The chain employs TRBV12-3 or TRBV12-4 and TRBJ1-3, with D uncertain. This CDR3 comprises 14 residues. Deletions cut 1 base from V and 3 bases from J, with 7 bases between. The DNA of the CDR3 is TGTGCCAGCAGTTTAGAAGGGATTGGAAACACCATATATTTT. This encodes CASSLEGIGNTIYF.

The J gene is TRBJ2-1, the V gene TRBV5-6, with D possibly TRBD2 on 5 matching bases. Trimming stripped 0 bases from V and 5 bases from J, with 12 bases between. Germline values: CDR1 SGHDT, CDR2 YYEEEE. There are 15 residues in the CDR3. The CDR3 nucleotides are TGTGCCAGCAGCTTGGCCGCGCGGGTCAACAATGAGCAGTTCTTC. Its translation: CASSLAARVNNEQFF.

The chain uses TRBV7-6 and TRBJ2-3; D ambiguous. V was clipped by 1 base and J by 4 bases, with 9 bases between them. Germline values: CDR1 SGHVS, CDR2 FNYEAQ. There are 14 residues in the CDR3. The CDR3 DNA is TGTGCCAGCAGCTTAGTTTCTAGAGCAGATACGCAGTATTTT. This translates into CASSLVSRADTQYF.

This rearrangement joins TRBV11-2 to TRBJ2-7; weak D call: TRBD1 (6 bases). The CDR3 contains 13 residues. V gave up 2 bases and J gave up 3 bases, with 8 bases separating them. Germline assignment: CDR1 SGHAT and CDR2 FQNNGV. Written as DNA, the CDR3 is TGTGCCAGCAGCTTAACAGGGTTCTACGAGCAGTACTTC. It translates to CASSLTGFYEQYF.

This clonotype was seen more than once but under ten times. The chain uses TRBV12-3 or TRBV12-4 and TRBJ1-1; 9 nucleotides match TRBD1. CDR3 length equals 14 residues. Losses at the gene ends were 7 bases for V and 5 bases for J; bases not matched to a gene: 8. The CDR3 DNA follows: TGTGCCAGCAAGATACAGGGGGCAGGTACTGAAGCTTTCTTT. Translation gives CASKIQGAGTEAFF.

This clonotype turned up a few times. CDR3 sequence: CASSARQGANYEQYF. CDR3 in DNA: TGCGCCAGCAGCGCGCGACAGGGGGCTAACTACGAGCAGTACTTC. This chain links TRBV4-1 with TRBJ2-7; 10 bases line up with TRBD1. Per the germline V gene, CDR1 is MGHRA and CDR2 is YSYEKL. There are 15 residues in the CDR3. Trimming at V came to 5 bases and at J to 3 bases, leaving 7 bases not matched to a gene.

This rearrangement joins TRBV5-5 to TRBJ2-5; weak D call: TRBD1 (5 bases). The CDR3 has 13 residues. CDR1 SGHKS and CDR2 YYEKEE come from the germline V gene (reference sequence). Trimming removed 0 bases from V and 5 bases from J, with 8 bases in between. This chain's CDR3 is CASSLDNRETQYF. The DNA of the CDR3 is TGTGCCAGCAGCTTGGACAACAGGGAGACCCAGTACTTC.

This clonotype has just a few counts. The V gene is TRBV6-6, the J gene TRBJ1-5; no clear D. The CDR3 sequence is 13 residues long. V was cut by 5 bases and J by 6 bases, with 11 bases left in between. Per the germline V gene, CDR1 is MNHNY and CDR2 is SVGAGI (reference sequence). The CDR3 is CASSGVGGQPQHF. The CDR3 DNA is TGTGCCAGCAGTGGGGTCGGAGGTCAGCCCCAGCATTTT.

This chain uses TRBV7-9 with TRBJ2-7, with 9 bases fitting TRBD1. Trimming took 5 bases from V and 3 from J; bases not matched to a gene: 11. CDR3 size: 16 residues. Germline CDR1 SEHNR, CDR2 FQNEAQ (reference sequence). The CDR3 DNA reads as TGTGCCAGCAGCGGCCAAGGGACAGGGATGCTCTACGAGCAGTACTTC. Translation: CASSGQGTGMLYEQYF.

This clonotype showed up just a few times. The chain links TRBV23-1 to TRBJ2-7; TRBD1 or TRBD2 may be the D gene (6 bases each). TRBV23-1 is annotated as an ORF whose role is uncertain. Trimming left V 1 base short and J 6 bases short, with 13 bases between. This CDR3 region has 14 residues. This chain's CDR3 is CASSQLGRGGEQYF. CDR3 bases: TGCGCCAGCAGTCAATTGGGCAGGGGAGGCGAGCAGTACTTC.

The chain uses TRBV6-5 and TRBJ2-1, with 8 bases that match TRBD1. The CDR3 covers 14 residues. V was clipped by 5 bases and J by 3 bases; unmatched bases: 3. CDR1 and CDR2 from the germline V gene are MNHEY and SVGAGI. CDR3 bases: TGTGCCAGCAGTGACAGGGGCAGCTACAATGAGCAGTTCTTC. This translates into CASSDRGSYNEQFF.

The chain uses TRBV4-1 and TRBJ2-7, with D possibly being TRBD1 (5 bases). V lost 1 base and J 0 bases, leaving 13 bases between the germline ends. Germline lookup yields CDR1 MGHRA and CDR2 YSYEKL. The CDR3 runs to 16 residues. CDR3 sequence: CASSQAGPPSSYEQYF. The CDR3 coding sequence is TGCGCCAGCAGCCAAGCAGGGCCTCCAAGCTCCTACGAGCAGTACTTC.